This T cell receptor (beta chain) stems from a study of blood T cells in healthy people across ages (dated by TCRdb to about 2015). In terms of the full investigation: Template switching captured roughly one uniquely barcoded TCR beta cDNA molecule per two T cells in model experiments. To track age-related changes in TCR beta repertoire diversity, the study relied on deep sequencing normalized with unique cDNA molecular identifiers. The donors were split into four age groups: young (average 16 years), middle-aged (roughly 39), aged (roughly 60) and long-lived (about 82). To avoid experimental bias, donors of different ages were distributed randomly across sequencing lanes. Using the same blood draw, the study looked at two additional independent replicas of 1 million unique cDNA reads for two donors, one aged 18 to 30 and the other aged 80 or older.

The germline V gene (reference sequence) specifies LGHDT as CDR1 and YNNKEL as CDR2. V is pared back by 5 bases and J by 5 bases, with 18 bases lying between the germline termini. From cysteine to phenylalanine, the CDR3 is 15 amino acids long. Only the CDR3 DNA stays, 45 bases, in frame from base 1. The roughly 42 donors, aged roughly 6 to 100 years, were systemically healthy Caucasian individuals from Russia. Each donor gave approximately 9.4 milliliters of peripheral blood, drawn into EDTA-treated Vacutainer tubes. Ficoll-Paque density-gradient centrifugation was used to isolate PBMCs, with at least 7 million per sample. Trizol reagent was used to extract total RNA from the PBMCs, yielding at least 6 micrograms per sample. Naive CD45RAhigh/CD27high T cell percentages were measured by flow cytometry on a PBMC aliquot from every donor. Library creation used 5' RACE. Sequenced on an Illumina HiSeq 2500. A second about 7 to 11 cycle PCR used a sample-barcoded 5' primer and a J-beta primer mix. Each TCR beta cDNA molecule received a unique molecular identifier from a template-switch 5' adaptor carrying 12 random nucleotides. Each sample yielded at least 2.5 million CDR3-containing paired-end reads. The Mint cDNA synthesis kit, primed by a TRBC-specific oligonucleotide, was used to synthesize first-strand cDNA from all RNA. Following uracil-DNA glycosylase treatment, all cDNA underwent a first 18-cycle PCR with the universal primers M1SS and BC2_uni_R. On the study's bioinformatics: Normalization of each sample was performed by random selection of 1 million high-quality reads, each carrying a distinct molecular identifier. Instead of being binned into consensus sequences, reads that shared molecular identifiers were thrown out. MiTCR, set to a Q25 quality threshold and the strictest error-elimination algorithm, was used for CDR3 identification, clonotype clustering and error correction. A nonparametric unseen species model with Euler transformation was used to estimate lower-bound total TCR beta diversity. TCRdb trimmed public reads at Q25 via fastp, called clones via MiXCR and kept in-frame beta chains. Every distinct CDR3 protein forms one entry, paired with its most common genes and DNA. The V and J calls follow TCRdb's processing rather than the paper's. The sample profile shows 1.5 million to 2 million distinct CDR3 sequences; around half of them were found once. The top ten hold 2.1% of the sample.

General study outcomes and caveats: The CMV infection status of donors was not known, potentially confounding age-related changes in expanded clonotypes. Compared with the aged group, the long-lived group had more naive CD4+ T cells, fewer expanded clones and increased TCR diversity, suggesting age selection. Estimates of total diversity based on one million sequenced T cells were regarded as lower bounds and as underestimates. Because profiling used bulk unsorted PBMCs, naive and antigen-experienced compartments could not be compared conclusively. The percentage of naive T cells measured by flow cytometry correlated strongly with observed TCR beta diversity. Observed TCR beta diversity per million T cells fell roughly linearly with age, and a significant reduction was already apparent by age approximately 40.

This clonotype has only one observation. The target of this receptor is not known. The record has no base qualities; no much larger clone is one base away. The sample comprised blood. The receptor's source is a woman aged 40 to 49 in good health. The rearranged chain carries TRBV3-1 and TRBJ1-2, with TRBD1 as a weak D call on 6 bases. The CDR3 has the sequence CASSEMHRALYGYTF. The DNA sequence is TGTGCCAGCAGCGAAATGCACAGGGCTCTTTATGGCTACACCTTC.